Below, 18 T cell receptor beta chains from the same sample are listed, as sequenced in a study of blood T cell repertoires in COVID-19. Measured with immunoSEQ multiplex PCR; TCRdb has only the in-frame clones, and not every one. The sample includes under 45,000 clones, around four fifths of them seen just once. Sequencing was performed on peripheral blood. These TCRs come from a woman aged 80 or over with active or convalescent COVID-19.

The chain has TRBV18 and TRBJ1-4; a weak D match, TRBD1 (6 bases). Trimming left V 1 base short and J 11 bases short, with 26 bases between. Looked up from germline, CDR1 is KGHSH and CDR2 is LQKENI. The CDR3 has 18 residues. The CDR3 is CASSPQFHGDIALSKLFF. The DNA for the CDR3 is TGTGCCAGCTCACCACAATTCCACGGGGACATCGCGTTGTCGAAACTGTTTTTT.

This chain links TRBV5-1 with TRBJ2-5, with 11 bases identical to TRBD2. V dropped 2 bases and J dropped 4; count of bases not matched to a gene: 4. The CDR3 runs to 15 residues. Per germline, CDR1 SGHRS and CDR2 YFSETQ. CDR3 bases: TGCGCCAGCAGCTTAGGACTAGCGGGCGGAGAGACCCAGTACTTC. Translating gives CASSLGLAGGETQYF.

The genes are TRBV2 and TRBJ1-2; 9 bases line up with TRBD1. Trimming cost V 6 bases and J 4 bases; bases outside gene matches: 9. Germline loops: CDR1 SNHLY, CDR2 FYNNEI. The CDR3 has 15 residues. The CDR3 nucleotides are TGTGCCAGCAGCACTACAGGGGGCGAGTCCTATGGCTACACCTTC. Its protein product is CASSTTGGESYGYTF. Using reference TRBV2 and TRBJ1-2 for the parts outside the CDR3, the full variable domain is EPEVTQTPSHQVTQMGQEVILRCVPISNHLYFYWYRQILGQKVEFLVSFYNNEISEKSEIFDDQFSVERPDGSNFTLKIRSTKLEDSAMYFCASSTTGGESYGYTFGSGTRLTVV.

The V call is TRBV6-2 or TRBV6-3, the J call TRBJ1-1; 7 positions match TRBD1. V shed 2 bases and J 5 bases; nucleotides not matched to a gene: 2. Germline-derived CDR1 and CDR2 are MNHEY and SVGEGT. CDR3 length: 13 residues. The CDR3 DNA is TGTGCCAGCAGTTACGACAGGGAGACTGAAGCTTTCTTT. Amino acids: CASSYDRETEAFF.

This chain uses TRBV5-1 with TRBJ1-2, with TRBD1 identical over 9 bases. Germline V gives CDR1 SGHRS, CDR2 YFSETQ. J gave up 8 bases and V 4 bases, and 6 bases lay outside the gene matches. The CDR3 runs 13 residues. Here the CDR3 reads CASSTGTGYGYTF. The CDR3 DNA is TGCGCCAGCAGCACCGGGACAGGGTACGGCTACACCTTC.

CDR3 amino acids: CASSLGRDEKLFF. The CDR3 bases are TGCGCCAGCAGCTTGGGCAGGGATGAAAAACTGTTTTTT. This chain links TRBV5-1 with TRBJ1-4, with D possibly matching TRBD1 (5 bases). The CDR3 is 13 residues long. CDR1 SGHRS and CDR2 YFSETQ come from the germline V gene. V was trimmed by 0 bases and J by 6 bases, leaving 6 bases between them.

The V and J genes are TRBV7-3 and TRBJ1-2; D may be TRBD1 (6 bases). Between the trimmed V and J ends, which lost 4 bases and 5 bases, there was a span of 11 bases. CDR1 and CDR2 (germline): SGHTA, FQGTGA. The CDR3 consists of 13 residues. For the CDR3, the DNA is TGTGCCAGCAGCTCGGGACAAGGATATGGCTACACCTTC. It translates to CASSSGQGYGYTF. The whole variable domain, remainder taken from reference TRBV7-3 and TRBJ1-2, is GAGVSQTPSNKVTEKGKYVELRCDPISGHTALYWYRQSLGQGPEFLIYFQGTGAADDSGLPNDRFFAVRPEGSVSTLKIQRTERGDSAVYLCASSSGQGYGYTFGSGTRLTVV.

V usage is TRBV5-1 and J usage is TRBJ2-6; TRBD2 is a possible D gene (6 bases). Per the germline V gene, CDR1 is SGHRS and CDR2 is YFSETQ. The CDR3 is 19 residues long. Trimming removed 0 bases from V and 2 bases from J, with 18 bases in between. The CDR3 loop is CASSLVVLWGDPGANVLTF. For the CDR3, the DNA is TGCGCCAGCAGCTTGGTCGTCCTTTGGGGGGATCCTGGGGCCAACGTCCTGACTTTC.

J is TRBJ1-1 and V is TRBV6-5; D remains ambiguous. Per the germline V gene, CDR1 is MNHEY and CDR2 is SVGAGI. V gave up 6 bases and J gave up 11 bases, with 13 bases separating them. The CDR3 covers 11 residues. The CDR3 nucleotides are TGTGCCAGCAGGGACTTTGATTGGGCTTTCTTT. This sequence encodes CASRDFDWAFF.

V gene TRBV14 combines with J gene TRBJ2-7; a possible D gene is TRBD2 (6 bases). CDR3 length: 13 residues. Germline V gene data show CDR1 as SGHDN and CDR2 as FVKESK. V dropped 5 bases and J dropped 12 bases, with 20 bases sitting between them. CDR3: CASSSFSGTPGYF. CDR3 nucleotide sequence: TGTGCCAGCAGCTCTTTCTCCGGGACTCCTGGGTACTTC.

This sequence joins TRBV4-3 and TRBJ2-1; 10 positions agree with TRBD1. Germline V lookup: CDR1 LGHNA, CDR2 YSLEER. After removal of 0 bases from V and 2 bases from J, the junction contained 7 bases not matched to a gene. The CDR3 is 18 amino acids. The CDR3 DNA sequence: TGCGCCAGCAGCCAAGAGCCCGTCGGGACAGGGGCCTACAATGAGCAGTTCTTC. Encoded protein: CASSQEPVGTGAYNEQFF.

The rearrangement joins TRBV27 to TRBJ2-7; 8 nucleotides agree with TRBD1. The CDR3 is 13 amino acids. Per the germline V gene, CDR1 is MNHEY and CDR2 is SMNVEV (reference sequence). J was trimmed by 2 bases and V by 8 bases; bases with no gene match: 5. The CDR3 sequence: CASQGAIAYEQYF. In DNA, the CDR3 is TGTGCCAGCCAGGGGGCGATCGCCTACGAGCAGTACTTC.

This chain uses TRBV29-1 with TRBJ2-4, with a weak D call TRBD2 (5 bases). This CDR3 spans 14 amino acids. The germline V gene has CDR1 SQVTM and CDR2 ANQGSEA. V was pared by 7 bases and J by 1 base, with 14 bases between. CDR3 sequence reads: CSAVGMGAKNIQYF. For the CDR3, the DNA is TGCAGCGCTGTCGGGATGGGGGCCAAAAACATTCAGTACTTC.

The V gene is TRBV2, the J gene TRBJ1-6; TRBD1 might be the D (5 bases). Germline loops: CDR1 SNHLY, CDR2 FYNNEI. The CDR3 covers 16 residues. The V end was cut by 6 bases, the J end by 7 bases, with 19 bases between. CDR3 region: CASRGREGSGNSPLHF. CDR3 nucleotides: TGTGCCAGCAGGGGCAGGGAAGGGTCAGGAAATTCACCCCTCCACTTT.

The genes are TRBV18 and TRBJ1-2; D is perhaps TRBD1 (6 bases). This CDR3 is built from 19 residues. The V end lost 3 bases, the J end lost 3 bases, and 26 bases lay between the germline ends. CDR1 is KGHSH, CDR2 LQKENI, per germline. The CDR3 reads CASSPNRRQGGRTDYGYTF. Here the CDR3 DNA reads TGTGCCAGCTCACCCAATCGGCGGCAGGGTGGGCGGACAGACTATGGCTACACCTTC.

This chain links TRBV5-1 with TRBJ2-1; 7 bases are a match to TRBD2. Germline V lookup: CDR1 SGHRS, CDR2 YFSETQ. The CDR3 runs to 18 residues. V lost 4 bases, J lost 0 bases, and 13 bases stayed unmatched. The CDR3 DNA is TGCGCCAGCAGCGCGCCTACTCGGGGGAGGGGCTCCTACAATGAGCAGTTCTTC. Protein product: CASSAPTRGRGSYNEQFF.

Here the CDR3 DNA reads TGTGCCAGCTATCCGGGAGCATTTCGAAACACCATATATTTT. It yields the protein CASYPGAFRNTIYF. The chain combines TRBV21-1 with TRBJ1-3. TRBV21-1 is classified as a pseudogene. The length of the CDR3 is 14 residues.

The chain recombines TRBV3-1 (or the pseudogene TRBV3-2) with TRBJ2-1, with 12 bases identical to TRBD2. CDR3 length: 13 residues. V dropped 4 bases and J dropped 15; count of bases not matched to a gene: 7. In germline, CDR1 is LGHDT, CDR2 YNNKEL (reference sequence). This CDR3 reads CASSLGLAGSMFF. The CDR3 coding sequence is TGTGCCAGCAGCCTTGGACTAGCGGGGAGCATGTTCTTC.